The 30 T cell receptor beta chains presented below share a single source sample, sequenced in a study of shared T cell receptors in the human thymus (dated by TCRdb to about 2021). Libraries were built with the immunoSEQ multiplex PCR assay. Entries here come from immuneACCESS through TCRdb and include only in-frame sequences with V and J called. Some clones fail to appear in such tables; in the studies checked, an unresolved V gene covers under half of the shortfall, and the cause of the remainder is unknown. This sample lists about 730,000 clones; approximately 85% were detected once. About 0.0098% of the sample comes from the top ten. The same data also went into a second study, on human thymus T cells.

Input material: thymocytes. The origin of the receptors is a girl in the first two years of life with a congenital heart defect. Donor details come from another sample of the same person, matched by shared clones.

V and J are TRBV28 and TRBJ2-7; D unresolved. V lost 6 bases to trimming and J lost 6 bases, with 24 bases between them. The germline V gene encodes CDR1 MDHEN and CDR2 SYDVKM. The CDR3 spans 16 residues. This CDR3 is CASSFKTGPIRGEQYF. The CDR3 bases are TGTGCCAGCAGCTTCAAGACTGGCCCCATACGAGGCGAGCAGTACTTC.

The chain links TRBV28 to TRBJ2-2, with a tentative D call TRBD2 (7 bases). V lost 1 base and J lost 3, with 15 bases in between. The CDR3 loop spans 17 amino acids. Germline-derived CDR1 and CDR2 are MDHEN and SYDVKM. CDR3 in DNA: TGTGCCAGCAGTTTATATTTCGGGGGGCCGGACACCGGGGAGCTGTTTTTT. This translates into CASSLYFGGPDTGELFF.

The chain combines TRBV6-1 with TRBJ1-2; D is unresolved. This CDR3 is 11 amino acids long. Trimming pared 2 bases from V and 5 bases from J, leaving 3 bases between. Germline-derived CDR1 and CDR2 are MNHNS and SASEGT. CDR3 protein: CASSEPYGYTF. Written as DNA, the CDR3 is TGTGCCAGCAGTGAACCTTATGGCTACACCTTC.

This chain connects TRBV10-2 to TRBJ1-5; D is undetermined. The CDR3 covers 15 residues. CDR1 and CDR2 from the germline V gene are WSHSY and SAAADI. Trimming cost V 0 bases and J 4 bases, with 10 bases left between them. In nucleotides, the CDR3 is TGCGCCAGCAGTGAGTCTGCGGGGAAGAATCAGCCCCAGCATTTT. It specifies CASSESAGKNQPQHF.

The chain joins TRBV2 to TRBJ1-2; D gene uncertain. Trimming left V 3 bases short and J 10 bases short, with 9 bases between. The germline V gene has CDR1 SNHLY and CDR2 FYNNEI. The CDR3 runs 11 residues. For the CDR3, the DNA is TGTGCCAGCAGTGAGGGCCAGCACTACACCTTC. This encodes CASSEGQHYTF.

The chain joins TRBV10-3 to TRBJ2-1; D is unclear. The CDR3 spans 13 residues. With 4 bases removed from V and 8 bases from J, the gap between germline ends came to 12 bases. Germline lookup yields CDR1 ENHRY and CDR2 SYGVKD. The CDR3 loop is CAISGKLLHEQFF. The CDR3, as DNA: TGTGCCATCAGTGGTAAGCTTCTTCATGAGCAGTTCTTC.

This chain uses TRBV27 with TRBJ1-1; D might be TRBD1 (5 bases). This CDR3 region has 14 residues. V was pared by 6 bases and J by 3 bases, with 14 bases between. The germline CDR1 and CDR2 sequences are MNHEY and SMNVEV (reference sequence). As DNA, the CDR3 is TGTGCCAGCAGCCTGACTGGGGCGGACACTGAAGCTTTCTTT. Translation gives CASSLTGADTEAFF.

V and J are TRBV19 and TRBJ1-1; D is ambiguous. V was clipped by 9 bases and J by 0 bases, with 14 bases between them. The CDR3 is 14 amino acids. The germline gives CDR1 LNHDA, CDR2 SQIVND (reference sequence). CDR3 DNA: TGTGCCAGCAACGGTGCCTTCATGAACACTGAAGCTTTCTTT. Protein product: CASNGAFMNTEAFF.

The chain employs TRBV18 and TRBJ2-7, with 11 bases identical to TRBD2. This CDR3 contains 15 residues. J gave up 4 bases and V 5 bases, and 7 bases lay outside the gene matches. Germline CDR1 reads KGHSH; CDR2 reads LQKENI. Here the CDR3 reads CASSARLAGIYEQYF. The CDR3 bases are TGTGCCAGCTCAGCCCGACTAGCGGGGATTTACGAGCAGTACTTC.

The genes are TRBV27 and TRBJ1-4; D is ambiguous. The CDR3 is made up of 14 amino acids. Per germline, CDR1 MNHEY and CDR2 SMNVEV (reference sequence). V gave up 5 bases and J gave up 0 bases, with 7 bases separating them. The CDR3 loop reads CASSQFPTNEKLFF. DNA of the CDR3: TGTGCCAGCAGTCAATTCCCAACTAATGAAAAACTGTTTTTT.

The V and J genes are TRBV28 and TRBJ1-1, with D perhaps matching TRBD1 (5 bases). Trimming left V 6 bases short and J 11 bases short, with 19 bases between. CDR1 is MDHEN and CDR2 is SYDVKM in the germline V gene. The CDR3 consists of 13 residues. The DNA of the CDR3 is TGTGCCAGCAGGGTCCCCGGGGGTCCTGGGGCTTTCTTT. Encoded protein: CASRVPGGPGAFF.

J is TRBJ1-5 and V is TRBV6-5; 7 bases match TRBD1. The CDR3 spans 13 residues. Germline CDR1 MNHEY, CDR2 SVGAGI. J was trimmed by 7 bases and V by 6 bases; bases with no gene match: 6. The CDR3 region has the DNA TGTGCCAGCAGCGATACAGGGGTACAGCCCCAGCATTTT. This gives the protein CASSDTGVQPQHF.

V gene TRBV6-1 combines with J gene TRBJ2-3; 7 bases align to TRBD2. Germline V gene data show CDR1 as MNHNS and CDR2 as SASEGT. V shed 3 bases and J 6 bases; nucleotides not matched to a gene: 9. The CDR3 consists of 15 residues. DNA of the CDR3: TGTGCCAGCAGTGACGAACGGGGGGATGTGGATACGCAGTATTTT. Translation gives CASSDERGDVDTQYF.

This chain uses TRBV28 with TRBJ2-7, with TRBD1 matching 9 bases. Germline V gene sequence: CDR1 MDHEN, CDR2 SYDVKM. This CDR3 comprises 15 residues. V lost 6 bases, J lost 1 base, and 7 bases stayed unmatched. In DNA, the CDR3 is TGTGCCAGCAGACCCGGACAGGGGAAATCCTACGAGCAGTACTTC. This encodes CASRPGQGKSYEQYF.

Only one count was recorded for this clone. This chain links TRBV4-1 with TRBJ1-1, with D uncertain. Between the trimmed V and J ends, which lost 0 bases and 1 base, there was a span of 9 bases. The CDR3 is 15 amino acids. From germline, CDR1 is MGHRA and CDR2 YSYEKL. This CDR3 is CASSQEIEGNTEAFF. In DNA, the CDR3 is TGCGCCAGCAGCCAAGAAATTGAGGGGAACACTGAAGCTTTCTTT.

The chain uses TRBV10-3 and TRBJ2-7; a weak D match, TRBD2 (6 bases). The V and J ends lost 1 base and 4 bases respectively, with 29 bases between them. This CDR3 has 20 residues. CDR1 is ENHRY and CDR2 is SYGVKD in the germline V gene. The CDR3 DNA reads TGTGCCATCAGTGAGTGGGGTGCGACTAGGGATTTCAAAAGGGATTACGAGCAGTACTTC. This gives the protein CAISEWGATRDFKRDYEQYF.

The rearrangement links TRBV11-2 to TRBJ2-1; tentatively, D is TRBD2 (5 bases). There are 16 residues in the CDR3. In germline, CDR1 is SGHAT, CDR2 FQNNGV. Trimming pared 6 bases from V and 4 bases from J, leaving 19 bases between. The CDR3, as DNA: TGTGCCAGCAGTCAACATGCCAGTCCGGGATACAATGAGCAGTTCTTC. It is translated as CASSQHASPGYNEQFF.

The chain links TRBV7-9 to TRBJ1-1; D remains unclear. The CDR3 has 14 residues. Germline CDR1 SEHNR, CDR2 FQNEAQ (reference sequence). V was cut by 5 bases and J by 5 bases, with 15 bases left in between. CDR3 bases: TGTGCCAGCAGCCCCCCCATTGTCGGGACTGAAGCTTTCTTT. It encodes CASSPPIVGTEAFF.

The chain carries TRBV6-5 and TRBJ2-1; D remains unclear. The V and J ends lost 6 bases and 7 bases respectively, with 10 bases between them. This CDR3 is 12 amino acids long. CDR1 and CDR2 (germline): MNHEY, SVGAGI. CDR3 bases: TGTGCCAGCAGCAACGCTCGGAATGAGCAGTTCTTC. Protein sequence: CASSNARNEQFF.

The chain uses TRBV25-1 and TRBJ2-7; the match to TRBD1 covers 7 bases. The CDR3 has 13 residues. The germline V gene encodes CDR1 MGHDK and CDR2 SYGVNS. Trimming cost V 6 bases and J 2 bases; bases outside gene matches: 4. Here the CDR3 reads CASRGQATYEQYF. For the CDR3, the DNA is TGTGCCAGCAGAGGACAGGCGACCTACGAGCAGTACTTC.

This clone was counted only a few times. The gene calls are TRBV28 and TRBJ2-7; TRBD2 is a possible D gene (5 bases). The CDR3 length is 18 residues. The V and J ends lost 3 bases and 2 bases respectively, with 23 bases between them. CDR1 and CDR2 from the germline V gene are MDHEN and SYDVKM. The CDR3 reads CASSFSAREPSSTYEQYF. In nucleotides, the CDR3 is TGTGCCAGCAGTTTTTCGGCGAGGGAGCCTTCATCTACCTACGAGCAGTACTTC.

The rearrangement links TRBV5-4 to TRBJ2-5; the match to TRBD2 covers 11 bases. Germline CDR1 SGHNT, CDR2 YYREEE (reference sequence). This CDR3 is 16 amino acids long. The trim removed 2 bases at V and 1 base at J, leaving 4 bases unmatched. CDR3 loop: CASSFGTSGFQETQYF. In DNA, the CDR3 is TGTGCCAGCAGCTTCGGGACTAGCGGCTTCCAAGAGACCCAGTACTTC.

The chain has TRBV19 and TRBJ1-2; no definite D call. The CDR3 spans 16 residues. Germline V gene lookup returns CDR1 LNHDA and CDR2 SQIVND (reference sequence). V lost 3 bases to trimming and J lost 0 bases, with 14 bases between them. For the CDR3, the DNA is TGTGCCAGTAGTATTGTCAGGCATTCCCCTAACTATGGCTACACCTTC. Translated, it gives CASSIVRHSPNYGYTF.

The chain employs TRBV7-2 and TRBJ1-1; maybe TRBD1 (6 bases). V gave up 3 bases and J gave up 1 base, with 9 bases separating them. Germline V gives CDR1 SGHTA, CDR2 FQGNSA. The length of the CDR3 is 14 residues. DNA for the CDR3: TGTGCCAGCAGCTTTGGGGGCGGGAACACTGAAGCTTTCTTT. Translating it yields CASSFGGGNTEAFF.

CDR3 in amino acids: CASSFQPGGDRLYEQYF. The CDR3 DNA sequence: TGCGCCAGCAGCTTCCAACCGGGTGGGGACAGATTATACGAGCAGTACTTC. This rearrangement joins TRBV5-1 to TRBJ2-7; the match to TRBD1 covers 7 bases. CDR3 length equals 17 residues. Trimming at V came to 2 bases and at J to 4 bases, leaving 15 bases not matched to a gene. Germline CDR1 and CDR2: SGHRS and YFSETQ.

The chain carries TRBV27 and TRBJ1-5; 8 bases agree with TRBD1. The trim removed 5 bases at V and 6 bases at J, leaving 15 bases unmatched. Germline CDR1 is MNHEY and CDR2 is SMNVEV (reference sequence). There are 17 residues in the CDR3. CDR3 loop: CASSPEKVDRGCQPQHF. The DNA of the CDR3 is TGTGCCAGCAGTCCCGAGAAGGTCGACAGGGGCTGTCAGCCCCAGCATTTT.

This chain joins TRBV27 and TRBJ2-2; 9 nucleotides line up with TRBD1. The CDR3 extends over 19 amino acids. CDR1 and CDR2 (germline): MNHEY, SMNVEV (reference sequence). V shed 0 bases and J 5 bases; nucleotides not matched to a gene: 13. The CDR3 here is CASSLSQGAAFTGTGELFF. CDR3 DNA sequence: TGTGCCAGCAGTTTATCACAGGGGGCGGCTTTTACGGGTACCGGGGAGCTGTTTTTT.

V gene TRBV4-3 combines with J gene TRBJ1-1, with unresolved D. The CDR3 has 17 amino acids. Germline CDR1 reads LGHNA; CDR2 reads YSLEER. V dropped 3 bases and J dropped 0 bases, with 17 bases sitting between them. CDR3: CASSHVPARYLNTEAFF. CDR3 DNA: TGCGCCAGCAGCCATGTGCCCGCACGCTATTTGAACACTGAAGCTTTCTTT.

A single count supports this clone. The chain joins TRBV10-2 to TRBJ1-5; 11 positions agree with TRBD1. The germline V gene has CDR1 WSHSY and CDR2 SAAADI. CDR3 size: 14 residues. J was trimmed by 4 bases and V by 7 bases; bases with no gene match: 3. Here the CDR3 reads CASKGQGGNQPQHF. In DNA, the CDR3 is TGCGCCAGCAAGGGACAGGGGGGTAATCAGCCCCAGCATTTT.

The chain couples TRBV4-1 to TRBJ1-4; D unclear. Germline V CDR1 and CDR2: MGHRA, YSYEKL. The V gene lost 4 bases and the J gene lost 5 bases, with 14 bases spanning the gap. The CDR3 extends over 15 amino acids. This CDR3 is CASSPEAVQNEKLFF. CDR3 DNA sequence: TGCGCCAGCAGCCCGGAGGCAGTTCAGAATGAAAAACTGTTTTTT.